Listed here is a single T cell receptor (beta chain). No antigen is known for it. This sample was taken from a study of chemoradiotherapy in HPV16-positive cancers. Study context: Functional T-cell assays on a couple of HPV16-positive patients' cells defined candidate HPV-specific clones and common TCR motifs. Notes on the study in general: Only a couple of HPV16-positive patients supplied the functional HPV-specificity definition. HPV-responsive T-cell expansion during chemoradiotherapy was linked to improved recurrence-free survival in HPV16-positive patients.

TCRdb's table, derived via immunoSEQ multiplex PCR, lists solely in-frame clones and lacks some. The sample consists of tens of thousands of clones, approximately 73% of them appearing once. Germline V gene lookup returns CDR1 MNHNS and CDR2 SASEGT. Trimming took off 6 bases at V and 1 base at J, with 16 bases between the two ends. The CDR3 length is 16 residues. Samples were taken several times over chemoradiotherapy. The chain carries TRBV6-1 and TRBJ2-4; perhaps TRBD1 as D (6 bases). This clonotype was sampled from a human donor with HPV-associated anogenital cancer. Sequenced material: blood, taken from a patient who underwent chemoradiotherapy. The CDR3, as DNA: TGTGCCAGCAGGGAACAGGGCACGGTGGCCAAAAACATTCAGTACTTC. The encoded protein is CASREQGTVAKNIQYF.